Included here is one TCR beta chain sequence, with context. Unmatched junction bases numbered 7, after V lost 5 bases and J lost 6 bases. Per germline, CDR1 LNHDA and CDR2 SQIVND (reference sequence). The CDR3 is 16 residues long. The record originates from a study of control samples from healthy donors and cancer patients. The data were produced by immunoSEQ multiplex PCR, yet TCRdb's version contains in-frame clones alone and is incomplete. The sample shows roughly 55,000 clones, around 96% of them seen only once. Sequenced material: blood. The gene calls are TRBV19 and TRBJ2-3; 14 nucleotides align to TRBD2. This TCR was sampled from a woman under 30 in good health. The CDR3 region is CASSGLAGGPQDTQYF. DNA for the CDR3: TGTGCCAGTAGTGGACTAGCGGGGGGCCCCCAGGATACGCAGTATTTT.